This T cell receptor beta chain derives from a study of blood T cell repertoires in COVID-19. Overall study: COVID-19 samples, acute and convalescent, were from the United States, Italy and Spain.

After removal of 4 bases from V and 2 bases from J, the junction contained 5 bases not matched to a gene. The CDR3 length is 14 residues. Germline loops: CDR1 MDHEN, CDR2 SYDVKM. Per the original methods: Scientists estimated how many nucleated cells there were by amplifying reference gene primers. TCRdb's copy holds only in-frame clones and misses some; the assay was immunoSEQ multiplex PCR. The V and J calls and clone size come from that table; D and trimming were worked out from the DNA. The sample lists roughly 200,000 clones, about 70% occurring once. The gene calls are TRBV28 and TRBJ2-7, with TRBD2 matching over 7 bases. This sequence originates from a woman aged 50 to 65 with active or convalescent COVID-19. The sample was peripheral blood. CDR3 sequence: CASSSWGGTYEQYF. CDR3 nucleotides: TGTGCCAGCAGTTCCTGGGGGGGTACCTACGAGCAGTACTTC. The variable domain in full, with the rest retrieved from reference TRBV28 and TRBJ2-7, is DVKVTQSSRYLVKRTGEKVFLECVQDMDHENMFWYRQDPGLGLRLIYFSYDVKMKEKGDIPEGYSVSREKKERFSLILESASTNQTSMYLCASSSWGGTYEQYFGPGTRLTVT.